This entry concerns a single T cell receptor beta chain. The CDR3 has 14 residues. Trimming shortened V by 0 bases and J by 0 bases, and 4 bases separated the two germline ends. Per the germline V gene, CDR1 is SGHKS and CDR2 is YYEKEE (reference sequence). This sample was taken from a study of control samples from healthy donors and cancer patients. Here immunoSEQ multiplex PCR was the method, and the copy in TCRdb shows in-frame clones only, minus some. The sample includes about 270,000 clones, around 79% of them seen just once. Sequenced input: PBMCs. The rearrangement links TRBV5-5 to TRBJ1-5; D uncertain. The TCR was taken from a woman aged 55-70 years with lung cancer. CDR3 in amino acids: CASSLADSNQPQHF. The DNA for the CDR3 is TGTGCCAGCAGCTTGGCAGATAGCAATCAGCCCCAGCATTTT.